This TCR beta chain was retrieved from a study of blood T cell repertoires in COVID-19. The CDR3 loop spans 13 amino acids. The germline CDR1 and CDR2 sequences are SQVTM and ANQGSEA. Trimming pared 4 bases from V and 0 bases from J, leaving 10 bases between. Here immunoSEQ multiplex PCR was the method, and the copy in TCRdb shows in-frame clones only, minus some. The sample consists of around 100,000 clones, 90% of them appearing once. Specimen: peripheral blood. The clonotype originates from a man younger than 35 with COVID-19, enrolled during active disease. The gene calls are TRBV29-1 and TRBJ2-7, with D unresolved. DNA for the CDR3: TGCAGCGTTGTAGCTACGAGCTCCTACGAGCAGTACTTC. Amino acid sequence: CSVVATSSYEQYF.